What follows describes a single T cell receptor beta chain. This entry belongs to a study of control samples from healthy donors and cancer patients. The data were produced by immunoSEQ multiplex PCR, yet TCRdb's version contains in-frame clones alone and is incomplete. There are around 110,000 clones in the sample; approximately 92% occur only once, and 1.1% lies in the top ten. Trimming stripped 2 bases from V and 0 bases from J, with 6 bases between. The CDR3 sequence is 14 residues long. Germline CDR1 and CDR2: MNHEY and SVGAGI. The TCR comes from a woman in her forties or fifties with colorectal cancer. Sequenced sample: PBMCs. The chain carries TRBV6-5 and TRBJ2-3; D is unresolved. The CDR3 reads CASSYRASTDTQYF. The CDR3 coding sequence is TGTGCCAGCAGTTACCGGGCTAGCACAGATACGCAGTATTTT.